This T cell receptor (beta chain) was documented in a study of cytomegalovirus exposure and HLA in healthy donors. Whole-study results and caveats: Specific recognition of CMV antigens was confirmed in vitro for a few chains (all CMV-associated). According to a subsequent analysis, TCR clusters from the first cohort were inclined to appear together in the 110 or so validation repertoires. Researchers counted roughly 150 TCR beta chains as cytomegalovirus-associated.

Remarks on this clone: Its antigen remains unidentified.

J gave up 3 bases and V 5 bases, and 5 bases lay outside the gene matches. CDR1 is KGHSH, CDR2 LQKENI, per germline. This CDR3 spans 15 amino acids. Repertoires were generated with immunoSEQ multiplex PCR, while TCRdb's copy carries only in-frame clones and drops some. The sample yields 250,000 to 300,000 clones, around 90% seen once. The sequence was collected from a woman between 18 and 29 years old in good health and CMV-seronegative. J is TRBJ2-7 and V is TRBV18, with 12 positions matching TRBD2. What was sequenced was PBMCs. The DNA of the CDR3 is TGTGCCAGCTCAAGGGAGACTAGCGGGGGCTACGAGCAGTACTTC. It yields the protein CASSRETSGGYEQYF. Complete variable domain (other parts from reference TRBV18 and TRBJ2-7): NAGVMQNPRHLVRRRGQEARLRCSPMKGHSHVYWYRQLPEEGLKFMVYLQKENIIDESGMPKERFSAEFPKEGPSILRIQQVVRGDSAAYFCASSRETSGGYEQYFGPGTRLTVT.